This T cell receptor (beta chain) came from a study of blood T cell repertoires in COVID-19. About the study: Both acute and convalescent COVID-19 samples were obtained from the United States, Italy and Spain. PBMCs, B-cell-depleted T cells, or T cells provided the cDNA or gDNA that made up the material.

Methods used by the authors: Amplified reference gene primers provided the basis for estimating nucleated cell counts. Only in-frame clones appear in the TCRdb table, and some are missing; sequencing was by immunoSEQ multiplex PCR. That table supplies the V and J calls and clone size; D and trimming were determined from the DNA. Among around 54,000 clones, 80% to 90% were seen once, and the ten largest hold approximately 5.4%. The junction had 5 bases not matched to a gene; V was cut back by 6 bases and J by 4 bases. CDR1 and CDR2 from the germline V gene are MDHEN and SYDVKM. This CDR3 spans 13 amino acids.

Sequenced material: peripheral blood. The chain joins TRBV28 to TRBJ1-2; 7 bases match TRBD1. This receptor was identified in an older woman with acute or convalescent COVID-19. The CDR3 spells CASRPDRAYGYTF. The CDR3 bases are TGTGCCAGCAGACCCGACAGGGCCTATGGCTACACCTTC.